The rows below give T cell receptor beta chains drawn from one sample of a study of human T cells and chemical hapten exposure. TCRdb reprocessed the RACE reads with MiXCR, giving one entry per CDR3 protein. The sample contains around 350,000 distinct CDR3 sequences, 4.5% to 7% of which appear only once. Specimen: whole blood, collected in connection with sensitization to the hapten diphenylcyclopropenone (DPC). The receptors come from a woman under 30 with alopecia areata. Some clones in this sample may be carry-over from other donors' samples. Each CDR3 is given without its conserved first and last residue. Fields, in order: V gene, CDR3 protein.

TRBV12-3/TRBV12-4 ASSLTGSPGELF
TRBV29-1 SAVSPLTGGYGYT
TRBV4-2 ASSQDPRTGMNTEAF
TRBV10-3 ATGLQSSGANVLT
TRBV6-5 ASRAGTGPDGYT
TRBV6-2/TRBV6-3 ASSFNPGTGVSGANVLT
TRBV7-9 ASSSAGTGGLDGIQY
TRBV27 ASNPRGLPYGYT
TRBV7-9 ASSLVGQSNEQY
TRBV18 ASSPRQVRQPQH
TRBV7-2 ASSPGQGILNTGELF
TRBV2 ASSGTGLNQPQH
TRBV5-4 ASSLQAGHTDTQY
TRBV2 ASRDGTANTEAF
TRBV14 ASSQLEGVAGYT
TRBV5-4 ASSGGPGDGYT
TRBV18 ASSPIRHLNTEAF
TRBV4-2 ASSLAGQINTEAF
TRBV28 ASQIGTSLYEQY
TRBV5-1 ASSFLSGTTADTQY
TRBV6-6 ASSYSEGQPQH
TRBV7-6 ASSLGPGAGETQY
TRBV7-3 ASSMTGGEQY
TRBV6-1 ASIRDRNPATNEKLF
TRBV5-6 ASSLAKGRAF
TRBV6-5 ASSFNRGGTEAF
TRBV4-3 ASSRVLAGDYEQY
TRBV20-1 SARDPGAYEQY
TRBV10-3 AISVDRDSTEAF
TRBV7-9 ASSLVAEETQY
TRBV3-1 ASRGSGAAQY
TRBV18 ASSPDIPGTQY
TRBV3-1 ASSQDWSETQY
TRBV7-2 ASSFLFGQSEAF
TRBV6-2/TRBV6-3 ASSSGTTNTEAF